This is a list of T cell receptor beta chains from one sample in a study of blood T cells in healthy people across ages. TCRdb fed the 5' RACE reads into MiXCR, producing one record per CDR3 protein. The table has around 1,600,000 distinct CDR3 sequences, roughly 43% seen once. Material: blood. These receptors originate from a young woman in good health. Both conserved end residues are trimmed from each CDR3. The order of the fields is J gene, D gene, clone size, V gene, CDR3 protein. D genes are given only for firm matches. Size values are once, few and many counts, or a class for expanded clones, and some rows have none.

TRBJ1-5 | NA | NA | TRBV6-1 | ASRGVGTANQPQH
TRBJ2-1 | TRBD1 | few | TRBV6-1 | ASSARTGGSYNEQF
TRBJ2-5 | NA | NA | TRBV7-2 | ASSVRDTYERY
TRBJ2-2 | NA | NA | TRBV2 | ASSEEGTTTGELF
TRBJ1-2 | NA | few | TRBV6-5 | ASSYGRTNYGYT
TRBJ2-7 | NA | NA | TRBV20-1 | SARDPTGLYEQY
TRBJ1-2 | NA | many | TRBV27 | ASSLLGAGYGYT
TRBJ2-2 | NA | NA | TRBV29-1 | SVLPGQNTGELF
TRBJ1-1 | NA | NA | TRBV7-6 | ASSLAPGLNTEAF
TRBJ1-2 | NA | NA | TRBV20-1 | SAREGRHSTNYGYT
TRBJ2-1 | TRBD2 | NA | TRBV4-3 | ASSKTSANSHNEQF
TRBJ1-1 | NA | once | TRBV6-6 | ASSYPQEGAF
TRBJ1-1 | NA | NA | TRBV4-3 | ANSQEGRDTEAF
TRBJ2-1 | TRBD2 | NA | TRBV7-2 | ASSFGTSGRGDEQF
NA | TRBD2 | NA | TRBV13 | ASSLRGLAYNEQY
TRBJ2-1 | NA | few | TRBV30 | AWTDSYNEQF
TRBJ2-7 | NA | NA | TRBV20-1 | SARDLKGPGGLFEQY
TRBJ1-1 | NA | NA | TRBV7-9 | ASSLALMGNTEAF
TRBJ2-3 | NA | NA | TRBV6-2/TRBV6-3 | ASKDRRPFGTDTQY
TRBJ2-3 | TRBD2 | few | TRBV18 | ASSKGLADGPDTQY
TRBJ2-3 | NA | NA | TRBV9 | ASSADPTLPLQY
TRBJ2-7 | NA | NA | TRBV20-1 | SPRLGTYEQY
TRBJ1-2 | NA | few | TRBV6-5 | ASSYSKAGEGGYT
TRBJ2-3 | NA | few | TRBV27 | ASSLVGVADTQY
TRBJ1-2 | NA | NA | TRBV2 | ASRTTVDYGYT
TRBJ2-7 | TRBD1 | few | TRBV12-3/TRBV12-4 | ASSQDRGRRGGQY